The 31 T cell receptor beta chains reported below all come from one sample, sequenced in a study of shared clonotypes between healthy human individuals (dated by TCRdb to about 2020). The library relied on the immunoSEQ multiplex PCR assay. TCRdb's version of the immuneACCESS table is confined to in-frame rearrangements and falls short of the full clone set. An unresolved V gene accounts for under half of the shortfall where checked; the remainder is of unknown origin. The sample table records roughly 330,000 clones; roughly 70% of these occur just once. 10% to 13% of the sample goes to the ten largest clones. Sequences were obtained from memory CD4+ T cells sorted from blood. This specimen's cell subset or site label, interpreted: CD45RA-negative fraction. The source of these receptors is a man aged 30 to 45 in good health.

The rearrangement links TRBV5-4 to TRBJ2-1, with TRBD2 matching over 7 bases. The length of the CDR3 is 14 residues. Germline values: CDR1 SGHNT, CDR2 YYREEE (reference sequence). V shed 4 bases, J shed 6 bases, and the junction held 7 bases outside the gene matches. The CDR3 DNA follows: TGTGCCAGCAGCGCCGAACTAGCGCGCAATGAGCAGTTCTTC. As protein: CASSAELARNEQFF.

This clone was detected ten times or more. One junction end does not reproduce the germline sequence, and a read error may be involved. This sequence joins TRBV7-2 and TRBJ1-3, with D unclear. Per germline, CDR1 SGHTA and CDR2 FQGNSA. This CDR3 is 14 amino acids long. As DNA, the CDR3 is TGTGCCAGCAGATTAGCGGGCAAAGAAAACACCATATATTTT. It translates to CASRLAGKENTIYF. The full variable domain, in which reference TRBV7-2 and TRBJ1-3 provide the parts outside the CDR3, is GAGVSQSPSNKVTEKGKDVELRCDPISGHTALYWYRQSLGQGLEFLIYFQGNSAPDKSGLPSDRFSAERTGGSVSTLTIQRTQQEDSAVYLCASRLAGKENTIYFGEGSWLTVV.

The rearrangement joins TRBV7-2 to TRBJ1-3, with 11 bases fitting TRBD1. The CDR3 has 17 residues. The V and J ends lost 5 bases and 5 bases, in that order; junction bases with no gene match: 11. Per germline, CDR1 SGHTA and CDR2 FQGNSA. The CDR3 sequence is CASSRALGTGGRNTIYF. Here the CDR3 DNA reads TGTGCCAGCAGCCGTGCTTTGGGGACAGGGGGAAGAAACACCATATATTTT. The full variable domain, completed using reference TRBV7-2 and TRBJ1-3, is GAGVSQSPSNKVTEKGKDVELRCDPISGHTALYWYRQSLGQGLEFLIYFQGNSAPDKSGLPSDRFSAERTGGSVSTLTIQRTQQEDSAVYLCASSRALGTGGRNTIYFGEGSWLTVV.

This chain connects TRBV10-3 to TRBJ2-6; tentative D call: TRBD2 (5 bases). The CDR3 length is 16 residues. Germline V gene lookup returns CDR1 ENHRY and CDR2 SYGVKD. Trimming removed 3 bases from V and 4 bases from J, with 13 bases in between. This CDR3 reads CAISDPAGVGANVLTF. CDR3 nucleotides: TGTGCCATCAGTGACCCCGCCGGGGTCGGGGCCAACGTCCTGACTTTC.

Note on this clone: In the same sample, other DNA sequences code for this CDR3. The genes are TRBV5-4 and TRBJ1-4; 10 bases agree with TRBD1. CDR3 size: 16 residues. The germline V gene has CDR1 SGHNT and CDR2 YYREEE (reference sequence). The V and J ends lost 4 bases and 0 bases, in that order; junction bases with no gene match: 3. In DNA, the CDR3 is TGTGCCAGCAGCGCAGGACAGGGGGCAACTAATGAAAAACTGTTTTTT. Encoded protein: CASSAGQGATNEKLFF.

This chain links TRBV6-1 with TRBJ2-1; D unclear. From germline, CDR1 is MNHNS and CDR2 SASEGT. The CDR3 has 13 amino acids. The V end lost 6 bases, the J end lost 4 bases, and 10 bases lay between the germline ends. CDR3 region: CASSLELYNEQFF. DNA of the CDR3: TGTGCCAGCAGCCTCGAATTATACAATGAGCAGTTCTTC.

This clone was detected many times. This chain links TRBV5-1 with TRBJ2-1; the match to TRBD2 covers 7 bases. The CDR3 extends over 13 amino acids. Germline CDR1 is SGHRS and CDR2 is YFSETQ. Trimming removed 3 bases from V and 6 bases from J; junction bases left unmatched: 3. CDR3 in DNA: TGCGCCAGCAGCTCGCCGGGGGGCAATGAGCAGTTCTTC. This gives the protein CASSSPGGNEQFF.

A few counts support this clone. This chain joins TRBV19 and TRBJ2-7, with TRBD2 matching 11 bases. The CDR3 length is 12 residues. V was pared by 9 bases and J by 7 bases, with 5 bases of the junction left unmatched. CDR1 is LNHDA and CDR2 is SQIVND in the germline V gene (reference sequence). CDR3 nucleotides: TGTGCCAGACTAGCGGGAGTGAGGGAGCAGTACTTC. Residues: CARLAGVREQYF. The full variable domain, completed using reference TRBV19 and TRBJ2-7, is DGGITQSPKYLFRKEGQNVTLSCEQNLNHDAMYWYRQDPGQGLRLIYYSQIVNDFQKGDIAEGYSVSREKKESFPLTVTSAQKNPTAFYLCARLAGVREQYFGPGTRLTVT.

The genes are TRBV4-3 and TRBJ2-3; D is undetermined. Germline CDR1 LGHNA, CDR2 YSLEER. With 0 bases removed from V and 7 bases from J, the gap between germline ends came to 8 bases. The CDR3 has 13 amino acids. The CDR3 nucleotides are TGCGCCAGCAGCCAAGATCGCGGAAATACGCAGTATTTT. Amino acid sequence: CASSQDRGNTQYF.

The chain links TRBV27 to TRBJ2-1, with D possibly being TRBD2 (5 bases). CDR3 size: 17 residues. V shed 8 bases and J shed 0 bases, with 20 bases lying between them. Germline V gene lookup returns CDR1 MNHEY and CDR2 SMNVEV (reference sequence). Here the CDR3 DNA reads TGTGCCAGCCGGAATACCCAGCTAGCATTCTCCTACAATGAGCAGTTCTTC. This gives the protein CASRNTQLAFSYNEQFF.

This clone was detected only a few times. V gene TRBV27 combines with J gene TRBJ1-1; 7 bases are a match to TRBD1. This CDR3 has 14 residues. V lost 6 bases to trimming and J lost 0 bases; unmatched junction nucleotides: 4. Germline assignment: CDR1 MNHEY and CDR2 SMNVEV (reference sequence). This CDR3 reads CASRGQSLNTEAFF. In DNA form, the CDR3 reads TGTGCCAGCAGGGGACAGTCTTTGAACACTGAAGCTTTCTTT.

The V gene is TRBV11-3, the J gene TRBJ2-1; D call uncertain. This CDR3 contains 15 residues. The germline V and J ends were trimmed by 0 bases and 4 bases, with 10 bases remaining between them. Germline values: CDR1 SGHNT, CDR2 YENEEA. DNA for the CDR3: TGTGCCAGCAGCTTAGATTTCGGCAGTTACAATGAGCAGTTCTTC. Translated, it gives CASSLDFGSYNEQFF.

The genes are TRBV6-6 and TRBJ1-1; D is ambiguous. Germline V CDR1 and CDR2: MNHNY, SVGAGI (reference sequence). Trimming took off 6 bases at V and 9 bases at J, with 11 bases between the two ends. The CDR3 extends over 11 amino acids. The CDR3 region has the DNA TGTGCCAGCAGCCCAGATCTACAAGCTTTCTTT. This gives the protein CASSPDLQAFF.

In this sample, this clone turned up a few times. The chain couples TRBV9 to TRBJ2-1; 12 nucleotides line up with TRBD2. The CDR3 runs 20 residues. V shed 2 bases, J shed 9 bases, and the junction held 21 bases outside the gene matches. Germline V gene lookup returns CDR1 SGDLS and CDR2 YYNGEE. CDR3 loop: CASSVTSQTELAGGRGEQFF. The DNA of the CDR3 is TGTGCCAGCAGCGTCACCTCCCAGACAGAACTAGCGGGAGGTAGGGGTGAGCAGTTCTTC.

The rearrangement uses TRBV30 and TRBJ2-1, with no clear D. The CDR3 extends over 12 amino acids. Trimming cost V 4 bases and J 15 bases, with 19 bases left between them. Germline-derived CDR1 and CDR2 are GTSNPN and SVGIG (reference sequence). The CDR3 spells CAWNGHSGPRFF. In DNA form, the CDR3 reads TGTGCCTGGAATGGCCATTCCGGACCTCGGTTCTTC.

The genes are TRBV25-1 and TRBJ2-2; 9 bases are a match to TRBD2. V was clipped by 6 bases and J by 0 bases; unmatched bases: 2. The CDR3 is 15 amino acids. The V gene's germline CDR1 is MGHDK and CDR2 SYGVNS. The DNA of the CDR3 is TGTGCCAGCAGCGTAGCGGGAGCGAACACCGGGGAGCTGTTTTTT. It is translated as CASSVAGANTGELFF.

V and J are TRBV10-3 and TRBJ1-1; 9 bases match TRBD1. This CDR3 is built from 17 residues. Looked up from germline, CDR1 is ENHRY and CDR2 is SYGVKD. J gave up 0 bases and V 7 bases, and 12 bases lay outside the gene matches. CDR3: CAITEGTGGAMNTEAFF. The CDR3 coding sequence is TGTGCCATCACCGAGGGCACAGGGGGCGCGATGAACACTGAAGCTTTCTTT.

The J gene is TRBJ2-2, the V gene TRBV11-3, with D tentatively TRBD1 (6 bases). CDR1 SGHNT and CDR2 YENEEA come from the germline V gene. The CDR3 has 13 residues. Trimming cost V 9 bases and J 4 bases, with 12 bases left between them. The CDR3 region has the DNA TGTGCCAGTTCAGGGGCCCGCACCGGGGAGCTGTTTTTT. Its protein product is CASSGARTGELFF.

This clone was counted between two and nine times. Here the CDR3 DNA reads TGTGCCAGCAGCTTAGGACTAGCGGGGATCCAAGAGACCCAGTACTTC. Amino acid sequence: CASSLGLAGIQETQYF. The chain has TRBV7-9 and TRBJ2-5, with 11 positions matching TRBD2. This CDR3 region has 16 residues. The trim removed 1 base at V and 1 base at J, leaving 2 bases unmatched. CDR1 and CDR2 from the germline V gene are SEHNR and FQNEAQ (reference sequence).

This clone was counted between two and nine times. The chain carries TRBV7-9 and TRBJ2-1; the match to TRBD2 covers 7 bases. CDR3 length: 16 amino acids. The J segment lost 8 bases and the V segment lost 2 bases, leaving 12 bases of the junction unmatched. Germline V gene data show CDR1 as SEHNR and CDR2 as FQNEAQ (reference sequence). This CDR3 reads CASSLMGGRAVYEQFF. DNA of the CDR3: TGTGCCAGCAGCTTAATGGGCGGGAGAGCTGTCTATGAGCAGTTCTTC.

The CDR3 DNA reads TGTGCCAGCAGTGCGTCCCGGGACAGGGGCGAGCAGTACTTC. This sequence encodes CASSASRDRGEQYF. The chain links TRBV6-1 to TRBJ2-7; 10 nucleotides line up with TRBD1. Germline values: CDR1 MNHNS, CDR2 SASEGT. The CDR3 extends over 14 amino acids. Trimming removed 4 bases from V and 6 bases from J; junction bases left unmatched: 6.

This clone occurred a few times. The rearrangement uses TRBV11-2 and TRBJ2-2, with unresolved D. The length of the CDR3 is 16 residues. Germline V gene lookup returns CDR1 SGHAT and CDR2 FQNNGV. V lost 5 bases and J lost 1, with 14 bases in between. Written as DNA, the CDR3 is TGTGCCAGCAGCCCGCCGGTACGGCGGAACACCGGGGAGCTGTTTTTT. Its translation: CASSPPVRRNTGELFF.

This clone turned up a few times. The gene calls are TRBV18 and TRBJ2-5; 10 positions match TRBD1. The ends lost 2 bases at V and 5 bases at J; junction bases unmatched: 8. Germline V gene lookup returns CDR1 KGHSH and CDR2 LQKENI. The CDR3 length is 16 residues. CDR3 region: CASSPSDRGRGETQYF. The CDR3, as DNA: TGTGCCAGCTCACCAAGCGACAGGGGGCGCGGGGAGACCCAGTACTTC.

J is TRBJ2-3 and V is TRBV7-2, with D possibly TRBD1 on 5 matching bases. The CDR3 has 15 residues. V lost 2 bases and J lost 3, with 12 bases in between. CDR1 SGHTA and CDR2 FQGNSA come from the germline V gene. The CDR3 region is CASSLRAGPTDTQYF. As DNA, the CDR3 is TGTGCCAGCAGCTTACGGGCAGGGCCAACAGATACGCAGTATTTT.

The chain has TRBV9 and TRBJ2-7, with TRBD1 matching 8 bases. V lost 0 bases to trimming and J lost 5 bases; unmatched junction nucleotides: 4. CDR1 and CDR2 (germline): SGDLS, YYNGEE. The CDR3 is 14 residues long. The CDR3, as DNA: TGTGCCAGCAGCGTAGGGACAGGGACCCACGAGCAGTACTTC. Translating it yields CASSVGTGTHEQYF. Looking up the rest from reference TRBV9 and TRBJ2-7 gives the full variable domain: DSGVTQTPKHLITATGQRVTLRCSPRSGDLSVYWYQQSLDQGLQFLIQYYNGEERAKGNILERFSAQQFPDLHSELNLSSLELGDSALYFCASSVGTGTHEQYFGPGTRLTVT.

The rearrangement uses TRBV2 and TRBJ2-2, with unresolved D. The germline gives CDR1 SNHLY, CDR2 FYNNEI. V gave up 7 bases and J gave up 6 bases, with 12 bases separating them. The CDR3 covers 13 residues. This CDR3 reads CASNIGVSGELFF. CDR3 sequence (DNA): TGTGCCAGCAATATTGGGGTCTCCGGGGAGCTGTTTTTT.

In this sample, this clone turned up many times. In nucleotides, the CDR3 is TGTGCCTGGAGATGGACAGGGAACACCGGGGAGCTGTTTTTT. Translated, it gives CAWRWTGNTGELFF. The chain uses TRBV30 and TRBJ2-2; 7 positions match TRBD1. The CDR3 contains 14 residues. With V trimmed by 3 bases and J by 1 base, 2 bases remained unmatched. Germline CDR1 reads GTSNPN; CDR2 reads SVGIG (reference sequence).

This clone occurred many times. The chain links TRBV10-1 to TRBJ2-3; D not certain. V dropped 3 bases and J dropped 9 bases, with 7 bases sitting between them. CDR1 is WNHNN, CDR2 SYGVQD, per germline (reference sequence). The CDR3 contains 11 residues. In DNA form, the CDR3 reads TGCGCCAGCAGTGACCACGAAACGCAGTATTTT. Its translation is CASSDHETQYF.

CDR3 amino acids: CASSPDPSSLYEQYF. In DNA, the CDR3 is TGTGCCAGCTCACCCGACCCTTCCTCACTTTACGAGCAGTACTTC. The J gene is TRBJ2-7, the V gene TRBV18; D uncertain. Germline lookup yields CDR1 KGHSH and CDR2 LQKENI. V was cut by 3 bases and J by 4 bases, with 16 bases left in between. The CDR3 runs to 15 residues.

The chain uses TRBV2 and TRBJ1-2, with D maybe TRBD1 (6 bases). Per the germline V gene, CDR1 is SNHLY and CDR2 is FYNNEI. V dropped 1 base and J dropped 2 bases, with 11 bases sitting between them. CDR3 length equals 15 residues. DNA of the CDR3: TGTGCCAGCAGTGAAGATACAGGGAAAAACTATGGCTACACCTTC. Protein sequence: CASSEDTGKNYGYTF. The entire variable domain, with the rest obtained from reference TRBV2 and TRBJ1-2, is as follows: EPEVTQTPSHQVTQMGQEVILRCVPISNHLYFYWYRQILGQKVEFLVSFYNNEISEKSEIFDDQFSVERPDGSNFTLKIRSTKLEDSAMYFCASSEDTGKNYGYTFGSGTRLTVV.

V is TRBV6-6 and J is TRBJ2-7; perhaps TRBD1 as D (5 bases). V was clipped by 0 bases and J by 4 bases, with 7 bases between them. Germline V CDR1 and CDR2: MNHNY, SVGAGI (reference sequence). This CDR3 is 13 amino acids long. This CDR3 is CASSYSQGYEQYF. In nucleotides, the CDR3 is TGTGCCAGCAGTTACTCGCAGGGTTACGAGCAGTACTTC.